This TCR beta chain is from a study of blood T cell repertoires in COVID-19. Overall study context: Both acute and convalescent COVID-19 samples were obtained from the United States, Italy and Spain.

Source study methods: Amplification of reference gene primers was used by the study to estimate nucleated cell counts. Produced via immunoSEQ multiplex PCR; TCRdb's table is partial and in-frame only. That table gives V, J and clone size, and the DNA gave D and trimming. This sample has tens of thousands of clones, with approximately 79% found just once. Germline CDR1 is SGHNT and CDR2 is YENEEA. V gave up 2 bases and J gave up 7 bases, with 6 bases separating them. This CDR3 is 12 amino acids long. This clone was detected only a few times. The sequence came from a man between 65 and 85 years old with COVID-19, enrolled during active disease. Material: peripheral blood. The chain is built from TRBV11-3 and TRBJ2-1; D gene uncertain. CDR3 DNA sequence: TGTGCCAGCAGCTTATCCGGGAATGAGCAGTTCTTC. As protein: CASSLSGNEQFF.